This TCR beta chain originates from a study of blood T cell repertoires in COVID-19. Study-wide background: COVID-19 samples from acute and convalescent phases originated in the United States, Italy and Spain. T cells, B-cell-depleted T cells, or PBMCs supplied cDNA or gDNA.

In the study's own analysis: Amplification of reference gene primers provided the estimated nucleated cell counts. Generated by immunoSEQ multiplex PCR, the TCRdb table keeps only in-frame clones and is missing some. The V and J calls and the clone size are those of that table, but D and trimming were determined from the DNA. The sample holds some 120,000 clones, roughly 91% seen once. Trimming took off 1 base at V and 6 bases at J, with 8 bases between the two ends. CDR1 SEHNR and CDR2 FQNEAQ come from the germline V gene (reference sequence). The CDR3 totals 13 residues. This chain uses TRBV7-9 with TRBJ2-3; tentative D call: TRBD1 (5 bases). The sequence came from a human donor in a cohort sampled during active COVID-19. Sequencing was performed on peripheral blood. In DNA form, the CDR3 reads TGTGCCAGCAGCTTAGGGGGCTCGGATACGCAGTATTTT. This codes for CASSLGGSDTQYF.